One sample yielded the 28 T cell receptor beta chains listed below, sequenced in a study of human T cells and chemical hapten exposure. Time point: patch test 2, 6 weeks after DPC sensitization. Treatment in this sample: therapeutic diphenylcyclopropenone sensitization with weekly scalp DPC. Each CDR3 protein gets one entry after TCRdb re-called the RACE reads with MiXCR. The table has over 60,000 distinct CDR3 sequences, about 9.3% seen once. This sample comprised whole blood, obtained in connection with sensitization to the hapten diphenylcyclopropenone (DPC). These receptors originate from a woman between 50 and 59 years old with alopecia areata. Some clones in this sample may be carry-over from other donors' samples.

This clonotype was detected many times. The CDR3, as DNA: TGTGCCAGCAGCGGGGGACTAGCGGGAGGCTCCTACGAGCAGTACTTC. Its protein is CASSGGLAGGSYEQYF. This sequence joins TRBV12-3 or TRBV12-4 and TRBJ2-7; 15 bases fit TRBD2. Unmatched junction bases numbered 3, after V lost 6 bases and J lost 0 bases. CDR3 length equals 16 residues.

A few counts support this clonotype. This chain connects TRBV11-3 to TRBJ2-3; possible D gene TRBD2, 6 bases. The length of the CDR3 is 17 residues. Trimming took off 0 bases at V and 1 base at J, with 14 bases between the two ends. Per germline, CDR1 SGHNT and CDR2 YENEEA. CDR3 sequence (DNA): TGTGCCAGCAGCTTAGATCGAACGGGAGAGGGCACAGATACGCAGTATTTT. Its protein is CASSLDRTGEGTDTQYF.

The table lists this clonotype with many counts. Since the CDR3 does not end with the conserved phenylalanine or tryptophan, this likely comes from a read error. Because the CDR3's place on the DNA is in doubt, the DNA is left out and the CDR3 is given as listed by TCRdb. The chain recombines TRBV7-2 with TRBJ2-3; TRBD2 was called by the table and not checked on the DNA. Germline V CDR1 and CDR2: SGHTA, FQGNSA. The CDR3 is made up of 12 amino acids, end residues included. This chain's CDR3 is CASSSTPARGPS.

The chain couples TRBV7-8 to TRBJ1-4; tentatively, D is TRBD1 (6 bases). Trimming took off 3 bases at V and 4 bases at J, with 9 bases between the two ends. CDR3 length equals 14 residues. Germline V CDR1 and CDR2: SGHVS, FQNEAQ. The CDR3 region is CASSLGRGNEKLFF. CDR3 bases: TGTGCCAGCAGCTTGGGCAGGGGTAATGAAAAACTGTTTTTT.

This clonotype was observed at least ten times. The gene calls are TRBV11-2 and TRBJ2-1; D remains unclear. The ends were cut back, 0 bases at V and 5 bases at J, with 5 bases in the middle. The CDR3 consists of 13 residues. CDR1 is SGHAT and CDR2 is FQNNGV in the germline V gene. As DNA, the CDR3 is TGTGCCAGCAGCTTAGACAGACACAATGAGCAGTTCTTC. Protein sequence: CASSLDRHNEQFF.

This clonotype was found a few times. V and J are TRBV7-2 and TRBJ2-5; 7 bases line up with TRBD2. This CDR3 spans 14 amino acids. Germline V gene data show CDR1 as SGHTA and CDR2 as FQGNSA. The V gene end was trimmed by 5 bases and the J gene end by 1 base; junction bases not matched to a gene: 4. The CDR3 region is CASSPSGAQETQYF. The CDR3 DNA reads TGTGCCAGCAGCCCTAGCGGAGCCCAAGAGACCCAGTACTTC.

This clonotype was picked up a small number of times. CDR3 sequence: CASSYSPGGTQYF. Here the CDR3 DNA reads TGTGCCAGCAGTTACTCTCCGGGAGGTACGCAGTATTTT. The gene calls are TRBV6-2 or TRBV6-3 and TRBJ2-3; 7 bases are shared with TRBD2. CDR1 MNHEY and CDR2 SVGEGT come from the germline V gene. The length of the CDR3 is 13 residues. The ends lost 0 bases at V and 8 bases at J; junction bases unmatched: 2.

This clonotype was found many times. CDR3 nucleotide sequence: TGTGCCAGCAGTCTCACCGGACAGGAGTACTATGGCTACACCTTC. Protein product: CASSLTGQEYYGYTF. V usage is TRBV12-3 or TRBV12-4 and J usage is TRBJ1-2, with TRBD1 matching over 7 bases. J was trimmed by 3 bases and V by 5 bases; bases with no gene match: 9. The CDR3 extends over 15 amino acids.

This clonotype was observed at least ten times. The chain has TRBV15 and TRBJ1-1; D might be TRBD1 (5 bases). The CDR3 is made up of 11 amino acids. The V and J ends lost 5 bases and 10 bases respectively, with 11 bases between them. Looked up from germline, CDR1 is LNHNV and CDR2 is YYDKDF (reference sequence). The chain's CDR3 is CATSASGTAFF. The CDR3 coding sequence is TGTGCCACCAGCGCTTCGGGGACAGCTTTCTTT.

This clonotype turned up a few times. The genes are TRBV11-2 and TRBJ2-3; 11 bases align to TRBD2. Per the germline V gene, CDR1 is SGHAT and CDR2 is FQNNGV. The CDR3 spans 17 residues. Unmatched junction bases numbered 5, after V lost 3 bases and J lost 0 bases. Written as DNA, the CDR3 is TGTGCCAGCAGCTTGTGGGGACTAGCGGCTAGCACAGATACGCAGTATTTT. It translates to CASSLWGLAASTDTQYF.

Many counts were recorded for this clonotype. The rearrangement joins TRBV29-1 to TRBJ1-1, with D tentatively TRBD1 (6 bases). Trimming left V 4 bases short and J 0 bases short, with 15 bases between. CDR1 is SQVTM, CDR2 ANQGSEA, per germline. The CDR3 has 15 amino acids. The CDR3 spells CSVAGGARMNTEAFF. In DNA, the CDR3 is TGCAGCGTTGCGGGGGGGGCGCGAATGAACACTGAAGCTTTCTTT.

This clonotype was detected a few times. The V gene is TRBV5-1, the J gene TRBJ1-6, with D possibly being TRBD1 (6 bases). CDR1 SGHRS and CDR2 YFSETQ come from the germline V gene. V lost 3 bases and J 7 bases, leaving 11 bases between the germline ends. The CDR3 has 14 residues. CDR3 in amino acids: CASSWGQANSPLHF. For the CDR3, the DNA is TGCGCCAGCAGCTGGGGACAAGCGAATTCACCCCTCCACTTT.

The sample holds a few counts of this clonotype. The chain couples TRBV5-1 to TRBJ2-1, with a tentative D call TRBD2 (5 bases). The germline V gene has CDR1 SGHRS and CDR2 YFSETQ. The CDR3 length is 14 residues. V dropped 7 bases and J dropped 7 bases, with 18 bases sitting between them. CDR3: CASAASGSSNEQFF. The CDR3 coding sequence is TGCGCCAGCGCTGCTAGTGGGAGCTCTAATGAGCAGTTCTTC.

This clonotype was seen a few times. V and J are TRBV10-3 and TRBJ2-7, with D unresolved. Germline V gives CDR1 ENHRY, CDR2 SYGVKD. The germline V and J ends were trimmed by 8 bases and 7 bases, with 18 bases remaining between them. The CDR3 covers 13 residues. Here the CDR3 DNA reads TGTGCCATCCCAGCTCCGGGTCCGGGTGAGCAGTACTTC. Translating it yields CAIPAPGPGEQYF.

The V call is TRBV11-1, the J call TRBJ2-3; TRBD2 agrees at 13 bases. V shed 1 base, J shed 6 bases, and the junction held 10 bases outside the gene matches. Germline assignment: CDR1 SGHAT and CDR2 FQDESV (reference sequence). This CDR3 comprises 18 residues. The CDR3: CASSLEPGLAGVGDTQYF. CDR3 in DNA: TGTGCCAGCAGCTTAGAGCCCGGACTAGCGGGAGTGGGGGATACGCAGTATTTT.

In the case of this clonotype: This clone may be a read error of a much larger clone one base away. CDR3 region: CASSDLGTGELSF. The CDR3 region has the DNA TGTGCCAGCAGTGATTTGGGCACCGGGGAGCTGTCTTTT. The rearrangement links TRBV6-4 to TRBJ2-2; D perhaps matches TRBD2 (5 bases). Germline V gives CDR1 MRHNA, CDR2 SNTAGT. The CDR3 spans 13 residues.

This clonotype was seen at least ten times. The chain links TRBV13 to TRBJ2-7; possible D gene TRBD1, 6 bases. The V gene lost 2 bases and the J gene lost 4 bases, with 15 bases spanning the gap. CDR3 length: 15 amino acids. Germline V gene data show CDR1 as PRHDT and CDR2 as FYEKMQ (reference sequence). CDR3 region: CASSLKAGVFYEQYF. The CDR3 DNA reads TGTGCCAGCAGCTTAAAGGCAGGGGTTTTTTACGAGCAGTACTTC.

The chain combines TRBV9 with TRBJ2-7; TRBD2 agrees at 7 bases. Trimming removed 4 bases from V and 0 bases from J; junction bases left unmatched: 4. The CDR3 covers 14 residues. Germline V CDR1 and CDR2: SGDLS, YYNGEE. The CDR3 nucleotides read TGTGCCAGCAGCCACGGCGGGAGCTCCTACGAGCAGTACTTC. This translates into CASSHGGSSYEQYF.

This clonotype was recorded many times. The V and J genes are TRBV7-8 and TRBJ1-3, with D maybe TRBD1 (6 bases). Germline CDR1 reads SGHVS; CDR2 reads FQNEAQ. The CDR3 runs 15 residues. With 4 bases removed from V and 4 bases from J, the gap between germline ends came to 14 bases. CDR3 region: CASSSGHQGGNTIYF. Here the CDR3 DNA reads TGTGCCAGCAGCTCCGGTCATCAGGGGGGAAACACCATATATTTT.

The chain has TRBV30 and TRBJ2-1, with TRBD2 identical over 7 bases. This CDR3 has 13 amino acids. Germline V lookup: CDR1 GTSNPN, CDR2 SVGIG (reference sequence). After removal of 3 bases from V and 5 bases from J, the junction contained 4 bases not matched to a gene. The CDR3 bases are TGTGCCTGGAGCACGGGACTACACAATGAGCAGTTCTTC. Encoded protein: CAWSTGLHNEQFF.

This clonotype was seen many times. This chain connects TRBV5-1 to TRBJ2-7, with D possibly matching TRBD1 (6 bases). Trimming took off 5 bases at V and 0 bases at J, with 15 bases between the two ends. Germline V gene sequence: CDR1 SGHRS, CDR2 YFSETQ. This CDR3 is 15 amino acids long. This chain's CDR3 is CASRDGQLSSYEQYF. CDR3 coding DNA: TGCGCCAGCAGGGACGGACAGCTTTCCTCCTACGAGCAGTACTTC. Looking up the rest from reference TRBV5-1 and TRBJ2-7 gives the full variable domain: KAGVTQTPRYLIKTRGQQVTLSCSPISGHRSVSWYQQTPGQGLQFLFEYFSETQRNKGNFPGRFSGRQFSNSRSEMNVSTLELGDSALYLCASRDGQLSSYEQYFGPGTRLTVT.

This clonotype was seen many times. The rearrangement links TRBV5-1 to TRBJ2-3, with TRBD2 as a possible D gene (5 bases). V was shortened by 0 bases and J by 1 base, with 15 bases between the two germline ends. The CDR3 is 17 residues long. Germline-derived CDR1 and CDR2 are SGHRS and YFSETQ. The CDR3 region is CASSLAGVQQRTDTQYF. For the CDR3, the DNA is TGCGCCAGCAGCTTGGCCGGGGTCCAGCAGCGCACAGATACGCAGTATTTT.

There are a few counts of this clonotype. J is TRBJ1-2 and V is TRBV7-8; the D gene is possibly TRBD1 (5 bases). The V end lost 2 bases, the J end lost 7 bases, and 20 bases lay between the germline ends. This CDR3 is 16 amino acids long. Germline-derived CDR1 and CDR2 are SGHVS and FQNEAQ. CDR3 sequence reads: CASSLQSGSSLGGYTF. CDR3 in DNA: TGTGCCAGCAGCTTACAATCAGGGAGTTCGTTGGGTGGCTACACCTTC.

This clonotype occurred a few times. J is TRBJ2-4 and V is TRBV11-2; D is possibly TRBD1 (6 bases). The V gene's germline CDR1 is SGHAT and CDR2 FQNNGV. The CDR3 extends over 16 amino acids. With 6 bases removed from V and 6 bases from J, the gap between germline ends came to 21 bases. The CDR3 protein is CASSPIRSRGLNIQYF. In nucleotides, the CDR3 is TGTGCCAGCAGTCCGATTAGGAGCAGGGGCTTAAACATTCAGTACTTC. Full variable domain (missing parts from reference TRBV11-2 and TRBJ2-4): EAGVAQSPRYKIIEKRQSVAFWCNPISGHATLYWYQQILGQGPKLLIQFQNNGVVDDSQLPKDRFSAERLKGVDSTLKIQPAKLEDSAVYLCASSPIRSRGLNIQYFGAGTRLSVL.

Many counts were recorded for this clonotype. The V gene is TRBV5-1, the J gene TRBJ2-2; 7 positions agree with TRBD1. The CDR3 sequence is 15 residues long. The V and J ends lost 1 base and 4 bases, in that order; junction bases with no gene match: 4. From germline, CDR1 is SGHRS and CDR2 YFSETQ. The CDR3 sequence is CASSLPAGGTGELFF. In DNA, the CDR3 is TGCGCCAGCAGCTTGCCGGCAGGGGGCACCGGGGAGCTGTTTTTT.

The chain joins TRBV12-3 or TRBV12-4 to TRBJ1-5, with TRBD1 matching over 7 bases. This CDR3 has 15 residues. Germline trimming cut 0 bases from V and 1 base from J; bases unmatched to any gene: 0. CDR3 loop: CASSLARGSNQPQHF. The CDR3, as DNA: TGTGCCAGCAGTTTAGCCAGGGGGAGCAATCAGCCCCAGCATTTT.

In this sample, this clonotype turned up many times. This chain joins TRBV30 and TRBJ2-1, with a weak D call TRBD2 (5 bases). The V end lost 2 bases, the J end lost 2 bases, and 10 bases lay between the germline ends. The CDR3 spans 14 residues. Germline assignment: CDR1 GTSNPN and CDR2 SVGIG (reference sequence). DNA for the CDR3: TGTGCCTGGAGTAGCGGCGCAACCTACAATGAGCAGTTCTTC. It translates to CAWSSGATYNEQFF.

This clonotype appeared many times. The chain joins TRBV12-3 or TRBV12-4 to TRBJ1-4; D is unclear. Trimming removed 4 bases from V and 4 bases from J, with 4 bases in between. The CDR3 has 12 amino acids. The CDR3 nucleotides read TGTGCCAGCAGTTCTAGTAATGAAAAACTGTTTTTT. It encodes CASSSSNEKLFF.